This T cell receptor (beta chain) was retrieved from a study of T cell responses to AZD1222 COVID-19 vaccine. Study conclusions and caveats: Only a handful of AZD1222 recipients tested seropositive at baseline. Donors were mostly white British, more females; clonal diversity possibly underestimated.

Sequenced by immunoSEQ multiplex PCR; TCRdb stores in-frame clones only, minus some. The sample carries 100,000 to 150,000 clones, 90% recorded once. Germline CDR1 and CDR2: LGHNA and YNFKEQ. The CDR3 sequence is 13 residues long. V lost 4 bases and J lost 4, with 9 bases in between. Remarks on this clone: Its antigen is unidentified.

The clonotype originates from an adult in good health. V is TRBV4-2 and J is TRBJ2-3; D ambiguous. The source was peripheral blood, collected on day 0 of AZD1222 vaccination. The CDR3 DNA reads TGTGCCAGCAGCCGACCTGGACCAGATACGCAGTATTTT. Amino acid sequence: CASSRPGPDTQYF.